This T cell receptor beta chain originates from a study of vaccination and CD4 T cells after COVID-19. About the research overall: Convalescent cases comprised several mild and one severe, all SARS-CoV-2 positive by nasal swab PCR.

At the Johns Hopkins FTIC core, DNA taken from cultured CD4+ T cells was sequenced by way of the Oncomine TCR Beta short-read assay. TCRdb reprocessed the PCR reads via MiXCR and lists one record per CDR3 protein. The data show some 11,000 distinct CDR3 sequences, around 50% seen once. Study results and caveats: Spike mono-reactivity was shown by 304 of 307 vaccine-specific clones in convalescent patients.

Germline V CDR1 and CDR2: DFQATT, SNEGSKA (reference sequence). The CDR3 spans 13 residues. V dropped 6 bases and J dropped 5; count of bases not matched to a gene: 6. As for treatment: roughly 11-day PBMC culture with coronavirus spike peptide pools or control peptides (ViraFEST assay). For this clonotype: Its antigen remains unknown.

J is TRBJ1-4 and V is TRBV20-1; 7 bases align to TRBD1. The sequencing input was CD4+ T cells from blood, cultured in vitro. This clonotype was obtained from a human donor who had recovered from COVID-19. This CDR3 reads CSALDRVNEKLFF. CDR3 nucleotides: TGCAGTGCACTCGACAGGGTGAATGAAAAACTGTTTTTT.